Listed here are 18 T cell receptor beta chains from one sample, sequenced in a study of human T cells and chemical hapten exposure. Via MiXCR, TCRdb re-called the RACE reads, giving one row per CDR3 protein. The sample consists of more than 85,000 distinct CDR3 sequences, approximately 8.8% of them appearing once. Documented time point: patch test 2, 6 weeks after DPC sensitization. This sample's treatment: therapeutic diphenylcyclopropenone sensitization with weekly scalp DPC. The specimen was whole blood, collected in connection with sensitization to the hapten diphenylcyclopropenone (DPC). These receptors were collected from a woman between 35 and 50 years old with alopecia areata. Some clones in this sample may be carry-over from other donors' samples.

This clonotype was observed a handful of times. This chain links TRBV5-1 with TRBJ2-1, with D tentatively TRBD2 (6 bases). CDR1 and CDR2 (germline): SGHRS, YFSETQ. The CDR3 has 12 amino acids. With 4 bases removed from V and 9 bases from J, the gap between germline ends came to 11 bases. The CDR3 region has the DNA TGCGCCAGCAGCCCTCTGGGAGGTGAGCAGTTCTTC. It yields the protein CASSPLGGEQFF.

There are many counts of this clonotype. This chain joins TRBV5-1 and TRBJ2-2; possible D gene TRBD1, 6 bases. This CDR3 spans 15 amino acids. CDR1 and CDR2 (germline): SGHRS, YFSETQ. Between the trimmed V and J ends, which lost 1 base and 5 bases, there was a span of 12 bases. The CDR3 DNA reads as TGCGCCAGCAGCTTGTGGGCAGGGGAGACCGGGGAGCTGTTTTTT. This sequence encodes CASSLWAGETGELFF.

This clonotype was detected many times. This chain connects TRBV5-1 to TRBJ2-5, with TRBD1 identical over 7 bases. Germline V CDR1 and CDR2: SGHRS, YFSETQ. The CDR3 length is 14 residues. V dropped 3 bases and J dropped 2; count of bases not matched to a gene: 4. CDR3 in DNA: TGCGCCAGCAGCTACGGGACAGCTCAAGAGACCCAGTACTTC. Amino acids: CASSYGTAQETQYF.

This clonotype was seen a handful of times. The rearrangement joins TRBV7-2 to TRBJ1-2; no definite D call. The V gene lost 1 base and the J gene lost 2 bases, with 5 bases spanning the gap. The CDR3 covers 13 residues. CDR1 is SGHTA and CDR2 is FQGNSA in the germline V gene. The CDR3 nucleotides read TGTGCCAGCAGCTTAGGTTACAACTATGGCTACACCTTC. It specifies CASSLGYNYGYTF.

This clonotype was detected ten times or more. The chain couples TRBV6-2 or TRBV6-3 to TRBJ2-5, with 11 positions matching TRBD1. The CDR3 consists of 13 residues. Trimming cost V 6 bases and J 7 bases; bases outside gene matches: 4. CDR1 is MNHEY, CDR2 SVGEGT, per germline. The CDR3 DNA follows: TGTGCCAGCAGCGGACAGGGGGCGAGGACCCAGTACTTC. Protein product: CASSGQGARTQYF.

This clonotype was found a few times. The chain has TRBV29-1 and TRBJ1-1; tentatively, D is TRBD1 (6 bases). Trimming took off 6 bases at V and 6 bases at J, with 14 bases between the two ends. CDR1 SQVTM and CDR2 ANQGSEA come from the germline V gene. This CDR3 contains 12 residues. The CDR3 loop reads CSVTGLNPEAFF. CDR3 in DNA: TGCAGCGTGACAGGTCTTAACCCTGAAGCTTTCTTT.

This clonotype was seen ten or more times. The chain recombines TRBV18 with TRBJ1-2; D remains unclear. The CDR3 covers 13 residues. V gave up 4 bases and J gave up 2 bases, with 8 bases separating them. CDR1 is KGHSH, CDR2 LQKENI, per germline. This CDR3 is CASSLEVNYGYTF. The CDR3 DNA is TGTGCCAGCTCACTAGAAGTAAACTATGGCTACACCTTC.

The chain joins TRBV29-1 to TRBJ2-3; D not resolved. The CDR3 is 14 residues long. Trimming removed 7 bases from V and 0 bases from J, with 14 bases in between. The germline V gene has CDR1 SQVTM and CDR2 ANQGSEA. The CDR3 DNA sequence: TGCAGCGCCACGACTGGTTGGAGCACAGATACGCAGTATTTT. Its protein product is CSATTGWSTDTQYF.

This clonotype was recorded at least ten times. The chain employs TRBV7-9 and TRBJ2-2, with D perhaps matching TRBD2 (6 bases). The CDR3 consists of 14 residues. Germline V CDR1 and CDR2: SEHNR, FQNEAQ (reference sequence). V was clipped by 10 bases and J by 5 bases, with 17 bases between them. The CDR3 coding sequence is TGTGCCACCCTTGGGCTAGCGAGAACCGGGGAGCTGTTTTTT. It is translated as CATLGLARTGELFF.

This clonotype was detected many times. The rearrangement links TRBV3-1 to TRBJ2-7, with 9 positions matching TRBD1. The CDR3 has 13 amino acids. The trim removed 4 bases at V and 3 bases at J, leaving 1 base unmatched. Looked up from germline, CDR1 is LGHDT and CDR2 is YNNKEL (reference sequence). The chain's CDR3 is CASSRDRDYEQYF. The CDR3 DNA follows: TGTGCCAGCAGCCGGGACAGGGACTACGAGCAGTACTTC.

There are many counts of this clonotype. The V and J genes are TRBV6-5 and TRBJ1-5, with no clear D. The CDR3 runs 13 residues. Trimming pared 3 bases from V and 6 bases from J, leaving 9 bases between. Germline CDR1 is MNHEY and CDR2 is SVGAGI. CDR3 DNA: TGTGCCAGCAGTTATTCGGGTGCTCAGCCCCAGCATTTT. This codes for CASSYSGAQPQHF.

This clonotype was counted between two and nine times. The gene calls are TRBV4-3 and TRBJ1-2, with no clear D. Germline-derived CDR1 and CDR2 are LGHNA and YSLEER. V lost 1 base to trimming and J lost 9 bases, with 18 bases between them. This CDR3 has 15 amino acids. The DNA of the CDR3 is TGCGCCAGCAGCCAAGGCCGGACGGGCGTCGTAAGCTACACCTTC. It translates to CASSQGRTGVVSYTF.

In this sample, this clonotype turned up many times. No conserved phenylalanine or tryptophan ends this CDR3, so it is likely a read error. The DNA is left out, because the CDR3 cannot be placed on it with certainty; the CDR3 is given as TCRdb lists it. The chain carries TRBV6-6 and TRBJ1-3; the table's TRBD1 call for D was not verified on the DNA. From its first to its last residue, the CDR3 has 12 amino acids. From germline, CDR1 is MNHNY and CDR2 SVGAGI (reference sequence). The CDR3 sequence: CASSSPGQPVVS.

J is TRBJ2-2 and V is TRBV12-3 or TRBV12-4, with 11 bases identical to TRBD2. The J segment lost 1 base and the V segment lost 4 bases, leaving 2 bases of the junction unmatched. There are 16 residues in the CDR3. The CDR3 reads CASSSGLAGNTGELFF. CDR3 DNA: TGTGCCAGCAGTTCAGGACTAGCGGGGAACACCGGGGAGCTGTTTTTT.

This clonotype turned up a few times. The chain links TRBV12-3 or TRBV12-4 to TRBJ2-7, with D maybe TRBD1 (7 bases). The CDR3 sequence is 17 residues long. V was cut by 5 bases and J by 3 bases, with 23 bases left in between. The CDR3 region is CASSPGGTAKAHYEQYF. The CDR3 coding sequence is TGTGCCAGCAGTCCAGGGGGGACAGCAAAAGCCCACTACGAGCAGTACTTC.

This clonotype was counted between two and nine times. This chain links TRBV9 with TRBJ2-1; TRBD1 matches 11 bases. Germline V CDR1 and CDR2: SGDLS, YYNGEE. With 0 bases clipped from V and 6 bases from J, the junction kept 14 bases outside the gene matches. The CDR3 length is 19 residues. The CDR3 nucleotides are TGTGCCAGCAGCGTAGAAATTGGCTACTTGGGACAGGGGGGCAATGAGCAGTTCTTC. It codes for CASSVEIGYLGQGGNEQFF.

Many counts were recorded for this clonotype. The rearrangement uses TRBV18 and TRBJ1-2; 10 nucleotides align to TRBD1. The CDR3 totals 15 residues. The junction had 7 bases not matched to a gene; V was cut back by 3 bases and J by 6 bases. Germline V gene data show CDR1 as KGHSH and CDR2 as LQKENI. The CDR3 is CASSPPGTGVHGYTF. The CDR3 DNA sequence: TGTGCCAGCTCACCCCCCGGGACAGGGGTTCATGGCTACACCTTC.

This clonotype was seen at least ten times. The chain combines TRBV29-1 with TRBJ2-3; 7 nucleotides match TRBD1. With V trimmed by 1 base and J by 5 bases, 9 bases remained unmatched. The germline gives CDR1 SQVTM, CDR2 ANQGSEA. This CDR3 is 15 amino acids long. The CDR3 bases are TGCAGCGTTGAAGCCGAACAGGGGCTATTAGATACGCAGTATTTT. Its translation is CSVEAEQGLLDTQYF.